Below, 3 T cell receptor beta chains from the same sample are listed, as sequenced in a study of T cell changes during pregnancy in multiple sclerosis. TCRdb's table, derived via immunoSEQ multiplex PCR, lists solely in-frame clones and lacks some. The sample carries tens of thousands of clones, roughly 92% recorded once. The sequenced sample consisted of peripheral blood. The source is a female donor with multiple sclerosis, enrolled in a pregnancy study.

This chain uses TRBV5-4 with TRBJ2-1; TRBD2 agrees at 7 bases. V was pared by 4 bases and J by 8 bases, with 18 bases of the junction left unmatched. Germline V lookup: CDR1 SGHNT, CDR2 YYREEE (reference sequence). CDR3 length equals 17 residues. The CDR3 loop reads CASSGIGLVGARDEQFF. CDR3 DNA sequence: TGTGCCAGCAGCGGGATCGGACTAGTAGGAGCGAGGGATGAGCAGTTCTTC.

The chain has TRBV16 and TRBJ1-1; TRBD1 aligns across 8 bases. The junction had 2 bases not matched to a gene; V was cut back by 4 bases and J by 4 bases. This CDR3 is 13 amino acids long. Germline values: CDR1 KGHSY, CDR2 FQNENV. The CDR3 bases are TGTGCCAGCAGCCCGGACAGGGCCACTGAAGCTTTCTTT. This codes for CASSPDRATEAFF.

The chain recombines TRBV7-9 with TRBJ2-1; TRBD2 aligns across 12 bases. The CDR3 covers 13 residues. CDR1 and CDR2 (germline): SEHNR, FQNEAQ (reference sequence). With 5 bases clipped from V and 10 bases from J, the junction kept 3 bases outside the gene matches. CDR3 in amino acids: CASSDTSGGEQFF. The CDR3, as DNA: TGTGCCAGCAGCGATACTAGCGGGGGGGAGCAGTTCTTC.